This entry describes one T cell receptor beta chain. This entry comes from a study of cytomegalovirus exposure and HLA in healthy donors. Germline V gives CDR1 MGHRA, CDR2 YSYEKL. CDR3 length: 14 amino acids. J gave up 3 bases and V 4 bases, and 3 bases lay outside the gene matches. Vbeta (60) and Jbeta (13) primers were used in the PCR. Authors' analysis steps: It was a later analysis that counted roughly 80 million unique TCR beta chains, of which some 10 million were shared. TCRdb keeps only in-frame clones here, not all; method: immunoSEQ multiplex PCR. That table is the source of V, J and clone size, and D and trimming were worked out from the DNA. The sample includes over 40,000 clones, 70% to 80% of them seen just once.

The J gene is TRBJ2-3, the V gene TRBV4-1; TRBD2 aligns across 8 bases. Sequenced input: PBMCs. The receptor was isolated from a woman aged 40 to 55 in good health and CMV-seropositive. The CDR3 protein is CASSLSGGTDTQYF. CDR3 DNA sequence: TGCGCCAGCAGCCTCAGCGGGGGAACAGATACGCAGTATTTT.